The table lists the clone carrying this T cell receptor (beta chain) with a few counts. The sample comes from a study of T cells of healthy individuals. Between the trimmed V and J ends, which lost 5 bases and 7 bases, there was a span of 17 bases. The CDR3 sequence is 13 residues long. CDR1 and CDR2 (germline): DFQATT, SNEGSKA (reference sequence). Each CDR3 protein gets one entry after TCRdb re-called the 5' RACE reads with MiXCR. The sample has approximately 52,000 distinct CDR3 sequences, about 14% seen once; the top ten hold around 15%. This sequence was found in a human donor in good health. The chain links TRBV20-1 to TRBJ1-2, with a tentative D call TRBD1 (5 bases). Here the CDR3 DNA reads TGCAGTGCTTATGGGGGAATCTTACGTGGCTACACCTTC. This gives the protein CSAYGGILRGYTF.